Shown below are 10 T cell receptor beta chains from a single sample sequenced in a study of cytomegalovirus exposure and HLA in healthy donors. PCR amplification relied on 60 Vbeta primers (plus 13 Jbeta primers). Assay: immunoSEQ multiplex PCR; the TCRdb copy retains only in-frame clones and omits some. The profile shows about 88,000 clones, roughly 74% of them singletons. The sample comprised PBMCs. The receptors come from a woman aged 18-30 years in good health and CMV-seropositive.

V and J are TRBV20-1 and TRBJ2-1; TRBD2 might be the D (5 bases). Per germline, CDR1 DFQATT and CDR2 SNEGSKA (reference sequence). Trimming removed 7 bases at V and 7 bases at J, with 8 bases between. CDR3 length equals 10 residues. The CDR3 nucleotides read TGCAGTGTCGGGATTAATGAGCAGTTCTTC. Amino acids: CSVGINEQFF.

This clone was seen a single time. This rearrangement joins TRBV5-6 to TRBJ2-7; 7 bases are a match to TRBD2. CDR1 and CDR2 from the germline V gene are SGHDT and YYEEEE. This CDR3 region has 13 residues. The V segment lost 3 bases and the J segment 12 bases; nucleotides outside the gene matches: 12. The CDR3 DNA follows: TGTGCCAGCAGCTCCGGACTAGTCGTGATGTCGTACTTC. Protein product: CASSSGLVVMSYF.

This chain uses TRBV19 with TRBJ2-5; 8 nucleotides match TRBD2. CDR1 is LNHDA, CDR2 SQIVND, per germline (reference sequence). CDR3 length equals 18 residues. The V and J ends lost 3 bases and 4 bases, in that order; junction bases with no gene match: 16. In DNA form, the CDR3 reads TGTGCCAGTAGTATCCAGCGGGAGAGGTGGGGCGAAGGAGAGACCCAGTACTTC. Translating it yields CASSIQRERWGEGETQYF.

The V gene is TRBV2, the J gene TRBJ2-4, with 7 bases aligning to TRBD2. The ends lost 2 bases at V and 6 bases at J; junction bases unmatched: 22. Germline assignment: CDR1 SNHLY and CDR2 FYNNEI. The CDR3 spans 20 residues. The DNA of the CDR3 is TGTGCCAGCAGTGAATTCGTCTTGGGGGAGGGCCCGGGTGGGGGAAACATTCAGTACTTC. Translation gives CASSEFVLGEGPGGGNIQYF.

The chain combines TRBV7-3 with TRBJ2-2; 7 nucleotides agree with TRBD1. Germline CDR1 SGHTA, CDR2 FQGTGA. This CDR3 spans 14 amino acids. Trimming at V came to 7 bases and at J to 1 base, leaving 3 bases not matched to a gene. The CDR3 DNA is TGTGCCAGCATGCGACAGGGGAACACCGGGGAGCTGTTTTTT. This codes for CASMRQGNTGELFF.

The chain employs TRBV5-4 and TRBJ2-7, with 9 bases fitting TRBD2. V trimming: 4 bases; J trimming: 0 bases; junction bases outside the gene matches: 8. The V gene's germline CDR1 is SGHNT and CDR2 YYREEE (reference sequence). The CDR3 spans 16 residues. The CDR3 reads CASSPTTGLASYEQYF. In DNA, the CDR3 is TGTGCCAGCAGCCCCACGACGGGACTAGCCTCCTACGAGCAGTACTTC.

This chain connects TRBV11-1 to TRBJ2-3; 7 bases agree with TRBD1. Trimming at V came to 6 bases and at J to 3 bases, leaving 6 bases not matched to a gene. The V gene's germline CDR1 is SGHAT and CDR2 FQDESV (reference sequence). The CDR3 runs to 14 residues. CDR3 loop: CASSLTGTTDTQYF. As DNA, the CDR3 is TGTGCCAGCAGTTTGACAGGGACGACAGATACGCAGTATTTT.

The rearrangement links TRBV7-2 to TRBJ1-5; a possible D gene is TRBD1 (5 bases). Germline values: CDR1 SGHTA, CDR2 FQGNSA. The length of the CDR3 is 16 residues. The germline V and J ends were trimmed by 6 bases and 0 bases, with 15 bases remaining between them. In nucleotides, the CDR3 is TGTGCCAGCAGACCGGGGGGTCCTACTAGCAATCAGCCCCAGCATTTT. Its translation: CASRPGGPTSNQPQHF.

The CDR3, as DNA: TGTGCCTGGAGTTACCCAGGTATGATGAACACTGAAGCTTTCTTT. This codes for CAWSYPGMMNTEAFF. The genes are TRBV30 and TRBJ1-1; no reliable D call. The CDR3 consists of 15 residues. Germline CDR1 reads GTSNPN; CDR2 reads SVGIG (reference sequence). V lost 2 bases, J lost 0 bases, and 13 bases lay in between.

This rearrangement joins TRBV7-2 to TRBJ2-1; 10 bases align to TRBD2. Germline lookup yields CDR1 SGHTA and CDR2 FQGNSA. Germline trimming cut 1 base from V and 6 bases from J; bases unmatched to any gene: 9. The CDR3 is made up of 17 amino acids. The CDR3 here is CASSLVVAGGPLNEQFF. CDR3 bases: TGTGCCAGCAGCTTAGTAGTAGCGGGGGGCCCCCTCAATGAGCAGTTCTTC.